This T cell receptor (beta chain) was sequenced for a study of cytomegalovirus exposure and HLA in healthy donors. This clone was counted only a few times. CDR1 LNHDA and CDR2 SQIVND come from the germline V gene (reference sequence). V shed 6 bases, J shed 6 bases, and the junction held 12 bases outside the gene matches. This CDR3 spans 17 amino acids. The PCR made use of 60 Vbeta and 13 Jbeta primers. Measured with immunoSEQ multiplex PCR; TCRdb has only the in-frame clones, and not every one. The table shows about 120,000 clones, with around 81% occurring only once. The sequence was obtained from a woman aged 25 to 45 in good health and CMV-seronegative. Sequencing used PBMCs. This sequence joins TRBV19 and TRBJ2-1, with 12 nucleotides matching TRBD2. CDR3 region: CASSRFTASGRANEQFF. As DNA, the CDR3 is TGTGCCAGTAGCAGATTTACGGCTAGCGGGAGGGCCAATGAGCAGTTCTTC.